This TCR beta chain was obtained from a study of tissue T cells after allogeneic stem cell transplantation. Study conclusions and caveats: TCR repertoires tracked anatomic similarity, regardless of disease or transplant status.

V dropped 2 bases and J dropped 0; count of bases not matched to a gene: 5. The CDR3 consists of 16 residues. The germline V gene encodes CDR1 LNHNV and CDR2 YYDKDF (reference sequence). Survey-depth TCRbeta CDR3 sequencing reported V/J genes and productive frequencies. Using immunoSEQ multiplex PCR, the repertoire was profiled, and TCRdb retains in-frame clones only, with some absent. The repertoire holds about 6,000 clones, with around three fifths as singletons. With regard to this clone: No antigen is known for it.

GI sites, liver, skin and spleen were taken after median 9.75 post-mortem hours. The source material was duodenum tissue, sampled at autopsy. This receptor was obtained from a woman between 18 and 50 years old with breast cancer. The genes are TRBV15 and TRBJ2-3; 7 bases map to TRBD2. CDR3 nucleotides: TGTGCCACCAGCAGACAACTAGCGCCTAGCACAGATACGCAGTATTTT. It translates to CATSRQLAPSTDTQYF.